A selection of T cell receptor beta chains follows, all from one sample in a study of blood T cells in healthy people across ages. TCRdb called the 5' RACE reads again in MiXCR, with one record for every CDR3 protein. Altogether more than 800,000 distinct CDR3 sequences are present, around 28% being singletons, with the ten largest covering approximately 15%. Sequences were obtained from blood. Source of these receptors: a woman of 80 years or more in good health. Each CDR3 is given with its conserved first and last residue. Fields, in order: clone size, V gene, D gene, J gene, CDR3 DNA, CDR3 protein. A D gene is named only where the DNA matches it firmly. Not every row has a clone size; where given, it reads once, few, many or a size class.

clone_size: few; v_call: TRBV20-1; d_call: NA; j_call: TRBJ1-1; cdr3_nt: TGCAGTGCTAGAGAGGGGGATATACGCGCTGAAGCTTTCTTT; cdr3_aa: CSAREGDIRAEAFF
clone_size: few; v_call: TRBV6-5; d_call: TRBD1; j_call: TRBJ1-2; cdr3_nt: TGTGCCAGCAGTTACGGGACAGGTTCTTTCTATGGCTACACCTTC; cdr3_aa: CASSYGTGSFYGYTF
clone_size: few; v_call: TRBV20-1; d_call: NA; j_call: TRBJ1-5; cdr3_nt: TGCAGTGCCCTACTACCAAGGGCAGAGCAGCCCCAGCATTTT; cdr3_aa: CSALLPRAEQPQHF
clone_size: NA; v_call: TRBV14; d_call: NA; j_call: TRBJ1-6; cdr3_nt: TGTGCCAGCAGCCAAGAAAGCGGTTTTTCACCCCTCCACTTT; cdr3_aa: CASSQESGFSPLHF
clone_size: few; v_call: TRBV7-2; d_call: NA; j_call: TRBJ2-7; cdr3_nt: TGTGCCAGCAGCCCAGGGACACCCGGCCAGTACTTC; cdr3_aa: CASSPGTPGQYF
clone_size: few; v_call: TRBV15; d_call: NA; j_call: TRBJ1-5; cdr3_nt: TGTGCCACCAGCAGAGATCGGCAGGGGAATCAGCCCCAGCATTTT; cdr3_aa: CATSRDRQGNQPQHF
clone_size: few; v_call: TRBV4-1; d_call: NA; j_call: TRBJ1-6; cdr3_nt: TGCGCCAGCAGCCGAGTCGTTAAGGGGGAGAGCTCCTATAATTCACCCCTCCACTTT; cdr3_aa: CASSRVVKGESSYNSPLHF
clone_size: few; v_call: TRBV24-1; d_call: NA; j_call: TRBJ2-2; cdr3_nt: TGTGCCACCAGTGGCCCTGCGAGGGGACGGTACACCGGGGAGCTGTTTTTT; cdr3_aa: CATSGPARGRYTGELFF
clone_size: many; v_call: TRBV6-2/TRBV6-3; d_call: TRBD1; j_call: TRBJ1-6; cdr3_nt: TGTGCCAGCACCCGACAGGGGGCAAGGAATTCACCCCTCCACTTT; cdr3_aa: CASTRQGARNSPLHF
clone_size: NA; v_call: TRBV20-1; d_call: NA; j_call: TRBJ1-2; cdr3_nt: TGCAGTGCTAGTAAATCCTATAACTATGGCTACACCTTC; cdr3_aa: CSASKSYNYGYTF
clone_size: few; v_call: TRBV6-1; d_call: TRBD2; j_call: TRBJ2-2; cdr3_nt: TGTGCCAGCAGTGGGACTAGCCCCGGGGAGCTGTTTTTT; cdr3_aa: CASSGTSPGELFF
clone_size: few; v_call: TRBV29-1; d_call: TRBD1; j_call: TRBJ2-7; cdr3_nt: TGCAGCGCCCAACGGGCAGGGGGCTTCGACGAGCAGTACTTC; cdr3_aa: CSAQRAGGFDEQYF
clone_size: NA; v_call: TRBV12-3/TRBV12-4; d_call: TRBD1; j_call: TRBJ2-5; cdr3_nt: TGTGCCAGCAGTCCCGGGGCAGGGGGCGTCGCGGAGACCCAGTACTTC; cdr3_aa: CASSPGAGGVAETQYF
clone_size: NA; v_call: TRBV7-9; d_call: NA; j_call: TRBJ2-7; cdr3_nt: TGTGCCAGCAGCCCCGCGGGGAATCGGTACAATGAGCAGTACTTC; cdr3_aa: CASSPAGNRYNEQYF
clone_size: NA; v_call: TRBV7-8; d_call: NA; j_call: TRBJ1-4; cdr3_nt: TGTGCCAGCAGCAAAGTGATGTGGCAGACTAATGAAAAACGGTTTTTT; cdr3_aa: CASSKVMWQTNEKRFF
clone_size: many; v_call: TRBV7-2; d_call: NA; j_call: TRBJ2-6; cdr3_nt: TGTGCCAGCAGCTTATGGGGTGCCAGGATGGACTCTGGGGCCAACGTCCTGACTTTC; cdr3_aa: CASSLWGARMDSGANVLTF
clone_size: NA; v_call: TRBV29-1; d_call: NA; j_call: TRBJ2-1; cdr3_nt: TGCAGCGCCCCACAGCTCAATGAGCAGTTCTTC; cdr3_aa: CSAPQLNEQFF
clone_size: NA; v_call: TRBV9; d_call: TRBD2; j_call: TRBJ2-7; cdr3_nt: TGTGCCAGCAGCGTCGGGGGGGGTGAGCAGTACTTC; cdr3_aa: CASSVGGGEQYF
clone_size: NA; v_call: TRBV27; d_call: TRBD2; j_call: TRBJ2-7; cdr3_nt: TGTGCCAGCAGTCCCGAGCGGGAGAGCTCCTACGAGCAGTACTTC; cdr3_aa: CASSPERESSYEQYF
clone_size: NA; v_call: TRBV6-1; d_call: TRBD1; j_call: TRBJ2-3; cdr3_nt: TGTGCCAGCAGGGACAGGGGGTACACAGATACGCAGTATTTT; cdr3_aa: CASRDRGYTDTQYF
clone_size: NA; v_call: TRBV6-2/TRBV6-3; d_call: TRBD2; j_call: TRBJ2-5; cdr3_nt: TGTGCCAGCAGAACCGGACTAGCGGGGGGAGAGACCCAGTACTTC; cdr3_aa: CASRTGLAGGETQYF
clone_size: NA; v_call: TRBV7-8; d_call: NA; j_call: TRBJ1-5; cdr3_nt: TGTGCCAGCAGCTTCGGCAGGGCTAGCAATCAGCCCCAGCATTTT; cdr3_aa: CASSFGRASNQPQHF
clone_size: few; v_call: TRBV14; d_call: NA; j_call: TRBJ1-1; cdr3_nt: TGTGCCAGCAGCCAAGCTCCACCTCGCACTGAAGCTTTCTTT; cdr3_aa: CASSQAPPRTEAFF
clone_size: NA; v_call: TRBV9; d_call: NA; j_call: TRBJ1-3; cdr3_nt: TGTGCCAGCAGCGGAGGAGGGACGGCGAACTCTGGAAACACCATATATTTT; cdr3_aa: CASSGGGTANSGNTIYF
clone_size: NA; v_call: TRBV15; d_call: TRBD2; j_call: TRBJ2-5; cdr3_nt: TGTGCCACCAGCAGAGATCCGACTAGCGGAGAGACCCAGTACTTC; cdr3_aa: CATSRDPTSGETQYF
clone_size: NA; v_call: TRBV5-5; d_call: NA; j_call: TRBJ1-5; cdr3_nt: TGTGCCAGCAGTCGGTCCTCCGGGAGGGGTGCCCAGCCCCAGCATTTT; cdr3_aa: CASSRSSGRGAQPQHF
clone_size: NA; v_call: TRBV10-2; d_call: NA; j_call: TRBJ2-7; cdr3_nt: TGCGCCAGCAGGCTCCTAGCATCCTGCAATGAGCAGTACTTC; cdr3_aa: CASRLLASCNEQYF
clone_size: NA; v_call: TRBV6-5; d_call: TRBD1; j_call: TRBJ1-1; cdr3_nt: TGTGCCAGCAGTCCCCCTACAGGGGAGAGCACTGAAGCTTTCTTT; cdr3_aa: CASSPPTGESTEAFF
clone_size: few; v_call: TRBV6-2/TRBV6-3; d_call: NA; j_call: TRBJ1-1; cdr3_nt: TGTGCCAGCAGTTACGAGAAAAGGAACACTGAAGCTTTCTTT; cdr3_aa: CASSYEKRNTEAFF
clone_size: many; v_call: TRBV29-1; d_call: NA; j_call: TRBJ1-1; cdr3_nt: TGCAGCGTTCCCAGGGTGGGCCTGAACACTGAAGCTTTCTTT; cdr3_aa: CSVPRVGLNTEAFF
clone_size: NA; v_call: TRBV11-2; d_call: NA; j_call: TRBJ2-7; cdr3_nt: TGTGCCAGCAGCCTAACCCGGGACAAACCCTACGAGCAGTACTTC; cdr3_aa: CASSLTRDKPYEQYF
clone_size: many; v_call: TRBV29-1; d_call: NA; j_call: TRBJ1-2; cdr3_nt: TGCAGCGGGACCCTCCGCGGGGAGATTCACTATGGCTACACCTTC; cdr3_aa: CSGTLRGEIHYGYTF
clone_size: many; v_call: TRBV6-5; d_call: NA; j_call: TRBJ2-5; cdr3_nt: TGTGCCAGCAGTTATGAGGCAGGAAGTCAAGAGACCCAGTACTTC; cdr3_aa: CASSYEAGSQETQYF
clone_size: many; v_call: TRBV18; d_call: NA; j_call: TRBJ2-1; cdr3_nt: TGTGCCAGCTCACAGGGAGCCGGGGGCTCCTACAATGAGCAGTTCTTC; cdr3_aa: CASSQGAGGSYNEQFF
clone_size: few; v_call: TRBV14; d_call: NA; j_call: TRBJ1-6; cdr3_nt: TGTGCCAGCAGCCAAGTTGGGGATTCACCCCTCCACTTT; cdr3_aa: CASSQVGDSPLHF
clone_size: few; v_call: TRBV2; d_call: NA; j_call: TRBJ2-2; cdr3_nt: TGTGCCAGCAGTGAATGGGGACGTGGCACCGGGGAGCTGTTTTTT; cdr3_aa: CASSEWGRGTGELFF
clone_size: many; v_call: TRBV5-1; d_call: NA; j_call: TRBJ1-2; cdr3_nt: TGCGCCAGCAGCTTGGGACCTGAGGGAACCCATGGCTACACCTTC; cdr3_aa: CASSLGPEGTHGYTF
clone_size: many; v_call: TRBV29-1; d_call: TRBD2; j_call: TRBJ2-7; cdr3_nt: TGCAGCGTTGCCGGGACTATCACCTACGAGCAGTACTTC; cdr3_aa: CSVAGTITYEQYF
clone_size: NA; v_call: TRBV7-2; d_call: NA; j_call: TRBJ1-6; cdr3_nt: TGTGCCGGCGGGGGGCGAGGTTCACCCCTCCACTTT; cdr3_aa: CAGGGRGSPLHF
clone_size: NA; v_call: TRBV7-8; d_call: TRBD2; j_call: TRBJ2-4; cdr3_nt: TGTGCCAGCAGCTTAGTGGGACTAGCGGGGGGGACTCTTAAAAACATTCAGTACTTC; cdr3_aa: CASSLVGLAGGTLKNIQYF
clone_size: many; v_call: TRBV6-6; d_call: NA; j_call: TRBJ1-2; cdr3_nt: TGTGCCAGCAGTCGCAGACCGGATGGCTACACCTTC; cdr3_aa: CASSRRPDGYTF
clone_size: NA; v_call: TRBV4-2; d_call: NA; j_call: TRBJ1-1; cdr3_nt: TGTGCCAGCAGCCAAGATAGGACAGATCGTTACACTGAAGCTTTCTTT; cdr3_aa: CASSQDRTDRYTEAFF
clone_size: NA; v_call: TRBV27; d_call: TRBD2; j_call: TRBJ2-7; cdr3_nt: TGTGCCAGCACGGGACTAGCCACAAAAGAGCAGTACTTC; cdr3_aa: CASTGLATKEQYF
clone_size: NA; v_call: TRBV6-5; d_call: NA; j_call: TRBJ2-2; cdr3_nt: TGTGCCAGCAGGATACTCTGGGACAAAAACACCGGGGAGCTGTTTTTT; cdr3_aa: CASRILWDKNTGELFF
clone_size: many; v_call: TRBV9; d_call: TRBD1; j_call: TRBJ2-1; cdr3_nt: TGTGCCAGCAGTCTCCGGGACAGGACCTACGGGGAGCAGTTCTTC; cdr3_aa: CASSLRDRTYGEQFF
clone_size: many; v_call: TRBV12-3/TRBV12-4; d_call: NA; j_call: TRBJ2-2; cdr3_nt: TGTGCCAGCACAGAGGGCTTCACCGGGGAGCTGTTTTTT; cdr3_aa: CASTEGFTGELFF
clone_size: many; v_call: TRBV6-2/TRBV6-3; d_call: NA; j_call: TRBJ2-1; cdr3_nt: TGTGCCAGCAGTTACTCAGGGGGTGAGCAGTTCTTC; cdr3_aa: CASSYSGGEQFF
clone_size: NA; v_call: TRBV2; d_call: NA; j_call: TRBJ1-1; cdr3_nt: TGTGCCAGCAGGGACACGTCTGAAACTGAAGCTTTCTTT; cdr3_aa: CASRDTSETEAFF
clone_size: NA; v_call: TRBV4-3; d_call: NA; j_call: TRBJ1-5; cdr3_nt: TGCGCCAGCAGCCAAGATGAGGGAATCAATCAGCCCCAGCATTTT; cdr3_aa: CASSQDEGINQPQHF
clone_size: few; v_call: TRBV4-3; d_call: NA; j_call: TRBJ2-7; cdr3_nt: TGCGCCAGCAGCCAAGATATGGGACGAATGTACGAGCAGTACTTC; cdr3_aa: CASSQDMGRMYEQYF
clone_size: many; v_call: TRBV5-6; d_call: NA; j_call: TRBJ2-5; cdr3_nt: TGTGCCAGCAGCTTGGAGGGACACTTAGTGGAGACCCAGTACTTC; cdr3_aa: CASSLEGHLVETQYF
clone_size: many; v_call: TRBV27; d_call: NA; j_call: TRBJ2-3; cdr3_nt: TGTGCCAGCAGTGCACCGGGACACCCACCGTATTTT; cdr3_aa: CASSAPGHPPYF
clone_size: NA; v_call: TRBV5-1; d_call: NA; j_call: TRBJ2-3; cdr3_nt: TGCGCCAGCAGCCGGAGGACCGGCGGGGCAGATACGCAGTATTTT; cdr3_aa: CASSRRTGGADTQYF
clone_size: few; v_call: TRBV27; d_call: NA; j_call: TRBJ2-1; cdr3_nt: TGTGCCGGCAGCCCCGCCGGGAGCTCCTACAATGAGCAGTTCTTC; cdr3_aa: CAGSPAGSSYNEQFF
clone_size: few; v_call: TRBV27; d_call: TRBD1; j_call: TRBJ1-2; cdr3_nt: TGTGCCAGCAGTTCTAGACAGGGCCCGAAGGAGGGCTACACCTTC; cdr3_aa: CASSSRQGPKEGYTF